Here is one T cell receptor (beta chain) with its context. The CDR3 totals 14 residues. Germline V gene data show CDR1 as PRHDT and CDR2 as FYEKMQ (reference sequence). V shed 0 bases and J shed 0 bases, with 6 bases lying between them. These data originate in a study of OX40 agonist ivuxolimab in advanced cancers. Study-level information: Enrollees could have had prior anti-PD-1, anti-PD-L1 or anti-CTLA-4 therapy, which about 40% had received.

The method was immunoSEQ multiplex PCR; TCRdb's version includes in-frame clones alone and lacks a portion of them. The profile covers fewer than 45,000 clones, with 89% appearing a single time and under 0.7% taken by the ten largest. The sequencing here drew on CD4+ or CD8+ T cells sorted from blood, taken in a trial of the OX40 agonist ivuxolimab. This chain joins TRBV13 and TRBJ2-7, with a possible D match to TRBD1 (6 bases). The TCR was taken from an adult with an advanced solid tumor such as melanoma, head and neck, liver or kidney cancer. CDR3 in DNA: TGTGCCAGCAGCTTAGGGGACAGCTCCTACGAGCAGTACTTC. It is translated as CASSLGDSSYEQYF. Looking up the rest from reference TRBV13 and TRBJ2-7 gives the full variable domain: AAGVIQSPRHLIKEKRETATLKCYPIPRHDTVYWYQQGPGQDPQFLISFYEKMQSDKGSIPDRFSAQQFSDYHSELNMSSLELGDSALYFCASSLGDSSYEQYFGPGTRLTVT.